This T cell receptor beta chain came from a study of cytomegalovirus exposure and HLA in healthy donors. General study findings and limits: Associated with cytomegalovirus, according to the listing, were approximately 160 TCR beta chains.

Trimming shortened V by 8 bases and J by 2 bases, and 13 bases separated the two germline ends. The CDR3 extends over 13 amino acids. Germline CDR1 reads SEHNR; CDR2 reads FQNEAQ (reference sequence). Primers for the PCR totalled 60 Vbeta and 13 Jbeta. Sequencing was performed with immunoSEQ multiplex PCR; in TCRdb, only in-frame clones are kept and a portion is missing. The sample carries about 130,000 clones, approximately 78% recorded once. This clone was observed once. No antigen is known for it. The receptor was derived from a woman between 40 and 50 years old in good health and CMV-seropositive. This rearrangement joins TRBV7-9 to TRBJ2-7; D possibly corresponds to TRBD1 (5 bases). The sequenced sample was PBMCs. CDR3 amino acids: CASGAGSAYEQYF. CDR3 coding DNA: TGTGCCAGCGGGGCAGGATCAGCCTACGAGCAGTACTTC. Combining the CDR3 with reference TRBV7-9 and TRBJ2-7 gives the whole variable domain DTGVSQNPRHKITKRGQNVTFRCDPISEHNRLYWYRQTLGQGPEFLTYFQNEAQLEKSRLLSDRFSAERPKGSFSTLEIQRTEQGDSAMYLCASGAGSAYEQYFGPGTRLTVT.